This T cell receptor (beta chain) was obtained from a study of CD8 T cells in Susac syndrome. RNA, at about 0.45 to 1 ug, was reverse transcribed with random hexamers. Multiplex PCR with immunoSEQ amplified the TCR beta CDR3 across 54 Vbeta and 13 Jbeta. TCRdb independently ran MiXCR on the immunoSEQ multiplex PCR reads; one entry per CDR3 protein. This sample carries roughly 120,000 distinct CDR3 sequences, approximately 94% of them seen once, and the ten largest clones take 0.1% to 0.15%. CD8+ and CD4+ T cells were negatively isolated; TEMRA cells were FACS-enriched. Trimming cost V 0 bases and J 3 bases; bases outside gene matches: 7. This CDR3 is 16 amino acids long. CDR1 is LNHNV, CDR2 YYDKDF, per germline (reference sequence).

Material: CD4+ T cells from PBMCs. The TCR sequence derives from a human donor with multiple sclerosis. This rearrangement joins TRBV15 to TRBJ2-7; 8 positions agree with TRBD2. This CDR3 is CATSRDGLAESYEQYF. CDR3 DNA: TGTGCCACCAGCAGAGACGGACTAGCAGAAAGCTACGAGCAGTACTTC.